This T cell receptor beta chain comes out of a study of T-cell memory formation after mild COVID-19 (dated by TCRdb to the early 2020s). In the study overall: Most TCR sequence clusters were specific to one of the two donors. Longitudinal TCRalpha and TCRbeta repertoire sequencing tracked T-cell clones expanding and contracting after mild COVID-19 in two donors. Two young, previously healthy adult volunteers, one female and one male, were included in the cohort. Findings and caveats that apply to the study as a whole: Some responding clones were found in pre-infection memory, which suggests that pre-existing cross-reactive memory T cells took part in the SARS-CoV-2 response. SARS-CoV-2 specificity of the second-wave clones peaking on day 37 was not confirmed. Contracting CD4+ clones turned up mainly in the CM and EM memory subsets, whereas EMRA was where CD8+ clones were enriched. The study included only a couple of mild cases, and larger cohorts that include severe cases with pre-infection samples were judged to be necessary. From day 15 to 85, contracting clones showed balanced CD4/CD8 phenotypes, whereas a second wave of clones that expanded from day 15 to 37 leaned towards CD4+.

The CDR3 numbers 13 residues from cysteine through phenylalanine. Just the 39-base CDR3 DNA is kept, in frame starting at base 1. The germline V gene (reference sequence) supplies CDR1 DFQATT and CDR2 SNEGSKA. V sheds 2 bases and J sheds 2 bases, leaving 9 bases between their ends. Worth noting for this clonotype: Its antigen target is currently unknown. No clone much larger than this one lies a single base away; base qualities are absent.

PBMCs were isolated by Ficoll-Paque density gradient centrifugation. Instrument on record: Illumina NovaSeq 6000. TCRalpha and TCRbeta cDNA libraries were constructed by 5'RACE with constant-segment primers, with sample barcodes and unique molecular identifiers being introduced. RNA was extracted from every sample with Trizol reagent. Libraries were amplified in two PCR steps, with a second sample barcode and Illumina TruSeq adapters added in the second step. The libraries were sequenced on an Illumina NovaSeq using 2 x 150 bp paired-end reads. The authors' analysis ran thus. The reads were demultiplexed and collapsed into UMI-guided consensus sequences using migec v1.2.7. Using mixcr v2.1.11, the UMI consensuses were aligned to TRA and TRB V and J templates and assembled into clonotypes. Clonotypes were classified as expanded or contracted when called significant by both edgeR and NoisET, with noise models trained on biological replicates. For edgeR calls, the cutoffs were a false discovery rate-adjusted p below 0.01 and a log2 fold-change threshold of 1. As an exploratory analysis of dynamics, max-normalized trajectories of the 1000 most abundant clonotypes were examined with PCA combined with hierarchical clustering. The CD4 or CD8 phenotype of responding clones was assigned using the separately sequenced CD4+ and CD8+ repertoires. The public reads were quality trimmed at Q25 with fastp and then assembled into clones with MiXCR by TCRdb, keeping productive beta chains. Records with the same CDR3 protein are collapsed into one entry carrying the most frequent genes and DNA. V and J calls and clone size were set by TCRdb, not the authors. This sample comprises 250,000 to 350,000 distinct CDR3 sequences, around a sixth of them detected only once. The top ten constitute roughly a fifth of the sample.

This chain is built from TRBV20-1 and TRBJ1-2, with no confident D gene call. The material sequenced was PBMCs or a T cell subset sorted from them (not recorded which). The source of this sequence is a man aged 18 to 29 who had mild COVID-19 (a few samples of this study predate the infection). The sample titles of this study are shuffled in the database, so cell type and time point are left out; the donor was told from shared clones. The sequence in DNA is TGCAGTGCTAGAATGTCACAGAACTATGGCTACACCTTC. The encoded protein is CSARMSQNYGYTF.